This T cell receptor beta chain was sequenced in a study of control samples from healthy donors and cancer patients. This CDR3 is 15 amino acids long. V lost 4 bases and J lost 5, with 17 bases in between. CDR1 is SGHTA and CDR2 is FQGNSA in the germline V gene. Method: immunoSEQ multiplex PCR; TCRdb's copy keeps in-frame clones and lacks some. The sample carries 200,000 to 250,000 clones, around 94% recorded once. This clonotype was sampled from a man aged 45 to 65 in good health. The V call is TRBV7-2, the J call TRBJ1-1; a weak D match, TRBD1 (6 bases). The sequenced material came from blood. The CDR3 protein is CASSSRGQPGTEAFF. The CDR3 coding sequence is TGTGCCAGCAGCTCACGAGGACAGCCTGGAACTGAAGCTTTCTTT.